The 15 T cell receptor beta chains below all came from one sample that was sequenced in a study of blood T cell repertoires in COVID-19. The assay was immunoSEQ multiplex PCR, and TCRdb's table has in-frame clones only and misses some. The sample includes about 25,000 clones, approximately 86% seen only once; the top ten take 15% to 20%. What was sequenced was peripheral blood. The receptors stem from a man between 65 and 85 years old with acute or convalescent COVID-19.

This sequence joins TRBV28 and TRBJ2-7; 7 bases line up with TRBD2. This CDR3 region has 14 residues. V trimming: 5 bases; J trimming: 2 bases; junction bases outside the gene matches: 6. CDR1 MDHEN and CDR2 SYDVKM come from the germline V gene. The CDR3, as DNA: TGTGCCAGCAGTCCAAGCGGGGTTACCTACGAGCAGTACTTC. As protein: CASSPSGVTYEQYF.

In nucleotides, the CDR3 is TGTGCCAGCGCCAGGGGGACAGGCCGCACCGGGGAGCTGTTTTTT. Amino acid sequence: CASARGTGRTGELFF. The chain carries TRBV5-6 and TRBJ2-2, with 8 bases fitting TRBD1. The CDR3 covers 15 residues. Unmatched junction bases numbered 9, after V lost 7 bases and J lost 4 bases. Germline V lookup: CDR1 SGHDT, CDR2 YYEEEE.

This clone appeared once. The rearrangement uses TRBV18 and TRBJ1-5; D is uncertain. The germline CDR1 and CDR2 sequences are KGHSH and LQKENI. CDR3 length equals 13 residues. V was cut by 2 bases and J by 7 bases, with 9 bases left in between. CDR3 in amino acids: CASSPARGQPQHF. The CDR3 coding sequence is TGTGCCAGCTCACCAGCCCGCGGACAGCCCCAGCATTTT.

This chain links TRBV9 with TRBJ1-6, with 7 bases fitting TRBD1. The CDR3 extends over 16 amino acids. With V trimmed by 6 bases and J by 6 bases, 12 bases remained unmatched. CDR1 SGDLS and CDR2 YYNGEE come from the germline V gene. For the CDR3, the DNA is TGTGCCAGCAATGGCCGGGAGGGACAGATTAATTCACCCCTCCACTTT. Protein sequence: CASNGREGQINSPLHF.

The chain employs TRBV18 and TRBJ1-4; tentative D call: TRBD1 (5 bases). The CDR3 runs to 15 residues. V was cut by 3 bases and J by 0 bases, with 8 bases left in between. Germline V gene lookup returns CDR1 KGHSH and CDR2 LQKENI. The CDR3 loop reads CASSPRDATNEKLFF. CDR3 coding DNA: TGTGCCAGCTCACCCAGGGATGCAACTAATGAAAAACTGTTTTTT. The full variable domain, rest sourced from reference TRBV18 and TRBJ1-4, is NAGVMQNPRHLVRRRGQEARLRCSPMKGHSHVYWYRQLPEEGLKFMVYLQKENIIDESGMPKERFSAEFPKEGPSILRIQQVVRGDSAAYFCASSPRDATNEKLFFGSGTQLSVL.

V and J are TRBV6-5 and TRBJ1-2; TRBD1 might be the D (5 bases). In germline, CDR1 is MNHEY, CDR2 SVGAGI. V shed 6 bases and J shed 7 bases, with 12 bases lying between them. This CDR3 comprises 12 residues. The CDR3 loop reads CASRRGVGGYTF. The DNA for the CDR3 is TGTGCCAGCAGACGGGGGGTCGGTGGCTACACCTTC.

The chain carries TRBV3-1 (or the pseudogene TRBV3-2) and TRBJ2-4; 9 bases are a match to TRBD1. The CDR3 length is 17 residues. Germline V gene sequence: CDR1 LGHDT, CDR2 YNNKEL (reference sequence). V lost 5 bases to trimming and J lost 1 base; unmatched junction nucleotides: 9. Here the CDR3 reads CASSIVQGASAKNIQYF. The DNA of the CDR3 is TGTGCCAGCAGCATAGTACAGGGGGCTAGCGCCAAAAACATTCAGTACTTC.

The chain employs TRBV2 and TRBJ2-3, with TRBD2 identical over 13 bases. CDR1 and CDR2 (germline): SNHLY, FYNNEI. The V gene end was trimmed by 7 bases and the J gene end by 7 bases; junction bases not matched to a gene: 5. This CDR3 contains 14 residues. CDR3 bases: TGTGCCAGCATACTAGCGGGAGGGCTTCATACGCAGTATTTT. Amino acid sequence: CASILAGGLHTQYF.

The chain combines TRBV19 with TRBJ2-1, with a tentative D call TRBD1 (6 bases). Germline V gives CDR1 LNHDA, CDR2 SQIVND (reference sequence). V was cut by 10 bases and J by 2 bases, with 24 bases left in between. This CDR3 has 17 amino acids. The chain's CDR3 is CATKDSWYNSAYNEQFF. CDR3 sequence (DNA): TGTGCCACCAAGGACAGCTGGTATAACAGCGCCTACAATGAGCAGTTCTTC.

Remarks on this clone: A much larger clone lies one base from this, so it may be a read error. V usage is TRBV3-1 (or the pseudogene TRBV3-2) and J usage is TRBJ1-2; 8 bases map to TRBD1. Germline V gives CDR1 LGHDT, CDR2 YNNKEL (reference sequence). The CDR3 length is 15 residues. The CDR3 sequence: CASSQEPDRAFGYIF. CDR3 coding DNA: TGTGCCAGCAGCCAAGAGCCGGACAGGGCATTCGGCTACATCTTC.

This chain links TRBV5-1 with TRBJ1-6; the D is unclear. Germline CDR1 reads SGHRS; CDR2 reads YFSETQ. This CDR3 is built from 17 residues. Between the trimmed V and J ends, which lost 0 bases and 2 bases, there was a span of 12 bases. DNA for the CDR3: TGCGCCAGCAGCTTGGGGCAACCAATTGCCTATAATTCACCCCTCCACTTT. This sequence encodes CASSLGQPIAYNSPLHF.

The V and J genes are TRBV21-1 and TRBJ2-1; the table gives TRBD2 as D, unverified against the DNA. TRBV21-1 is a recognized pseudogene. This CDR3 spans 19 amino acids. For the CDR3, the DNA is TGTGCCAGCAGCGCCCGGGGGGGACTAGAGATTTTTCAGGCCAATGAGCAGTTCTTC. This translates into CASSARGGLEIFQANEQFF.

This chain joins TRBV27 and TRBJ1-1; 7 nucleotides match TRBD1. This CDR3 comprises 16 residues. Germline V lookup: CDR1 MNHEY, CDR2 SMNVEV (reference sequence). Trimming took 6 bases from V and 0 from J; bases not matched to a gene: 10. In nucleotides, the CDR3 is TGTGCCAGCAGCCCTACCACGACAGGGATGAACACTGAAGCTTTCTTT. This sequence encodes CASSPTTTGMNTEAFF.

This clone is a singleton in its sample. The chain couples TRBV5-1 to TRBJ2-1; D is unresolved. The CDR3 runs 12 residues. Germline CDR1 and CDR2: SGHRS and YFSETQ. Trimming removed 2 bases at V and 8 bases at J, with 8 bases between. The CDR3 nucleotides are TGCGCCAGCAGCTTTTTGGCAGATGAGCAGTTCTTC. It translates to CASSFLADEQFF.

The genes are TRBV18 and TRBJ1-2; 7 nucleotides match TRBD1. Unmatched junction bases numbered 12, after V lost 6 bases and J lost 8 bases. The CDR3 covers 14 residues. The germline gives CDR1 KGHSH, CDR2 LQKENI. The CDR3 here is CASSDQTGRRGYTF. In DNA form, the CDR3 reads TGTGCCAGCTCGGATCAGACAGGGCGTCGGGGCTACACCTTC.